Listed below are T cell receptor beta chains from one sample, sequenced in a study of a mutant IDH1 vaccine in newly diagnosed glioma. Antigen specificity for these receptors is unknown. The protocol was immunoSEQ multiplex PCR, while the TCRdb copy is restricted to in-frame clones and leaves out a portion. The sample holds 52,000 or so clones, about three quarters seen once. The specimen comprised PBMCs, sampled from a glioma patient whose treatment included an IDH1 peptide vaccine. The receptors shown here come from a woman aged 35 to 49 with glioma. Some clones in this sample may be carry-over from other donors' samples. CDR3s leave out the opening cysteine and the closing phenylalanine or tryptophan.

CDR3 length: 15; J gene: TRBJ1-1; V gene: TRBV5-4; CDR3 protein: ASSPQGAQGVNTEAF
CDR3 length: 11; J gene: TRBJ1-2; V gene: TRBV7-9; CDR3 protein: ASSLESGYGYT
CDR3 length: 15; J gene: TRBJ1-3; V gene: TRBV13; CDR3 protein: ASSLRSGRISGNTIY
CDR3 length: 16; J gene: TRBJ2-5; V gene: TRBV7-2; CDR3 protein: ASSSPTSGGNNQETQY
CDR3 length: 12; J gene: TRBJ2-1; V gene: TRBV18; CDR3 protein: ASSPISGGDEQF
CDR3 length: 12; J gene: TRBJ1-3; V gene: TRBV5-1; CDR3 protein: ASSLAAFGNTIY
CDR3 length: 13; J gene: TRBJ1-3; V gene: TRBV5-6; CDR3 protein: ASSLGRASGNTIY
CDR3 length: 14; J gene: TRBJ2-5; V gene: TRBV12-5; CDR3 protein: ASGLVVGRRQETQY
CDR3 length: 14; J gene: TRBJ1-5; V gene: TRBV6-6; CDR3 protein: ASSYSKPRPGQPQH
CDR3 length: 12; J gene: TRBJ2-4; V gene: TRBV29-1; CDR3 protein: SAQATLAKNIQY
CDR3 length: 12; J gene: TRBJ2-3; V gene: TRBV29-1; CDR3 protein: SVAHSGGTDTQY
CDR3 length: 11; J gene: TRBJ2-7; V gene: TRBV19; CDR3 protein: ASSINGIYEQY
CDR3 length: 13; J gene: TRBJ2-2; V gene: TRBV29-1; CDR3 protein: SAVTGTANTGELF
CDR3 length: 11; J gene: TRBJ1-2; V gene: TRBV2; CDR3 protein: ASKRQGLDGYT
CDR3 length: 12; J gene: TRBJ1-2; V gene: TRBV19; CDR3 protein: ASIRDARNYGYT
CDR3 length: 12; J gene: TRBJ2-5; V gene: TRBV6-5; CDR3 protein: ASSSPRAEETQY
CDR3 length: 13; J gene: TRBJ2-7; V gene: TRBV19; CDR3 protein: ASSIAGGGDGEQY
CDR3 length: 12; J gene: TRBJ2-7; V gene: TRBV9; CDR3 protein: ASSGGAGSYEQY